This TCR beta chain was recovered during a study of T cells in women clearing cervical HPV infection. Across the study: Case blood drawn at lesion detection; control blood after infection cleared. HLA type stays a possible confounder, typing being limited. Points from the study as a whole: Richness differences could reflect unmeasured T-cell content per sample.

With respect to this clone: Its antigen is as yet unknown. From the germline J gene comes the end of the CDR3, since the read stops 3 residues before it.

The protocol was immunoSEQ multiplex PCR, while the TCRdb copy is restricted to in-frame clones and leaves out a portion. Seen in this sample are approximately 28,000 clones; the ten most common clones hold 2.5% to 3.5%. V was trimmed by 1 base and J by 0 bases, leaving 11 bases between them. The CDR3 extends over 17 amino acids. In germline, CDR1 is SGHRS, CDR2 YFSETQ. MY09/MY11 PCR detected cervical HPV DNA; dot-blot assigned genotypes. The sample comprised blood buffy coat. The sequence derives from a woman aged 18-70 years with a cervical HPV16 infection that either progressed to CIN3+ or cleared (not recorded which). J is TRBJ2-6 and V is TRBV5-1, with D tentatively TRBD1 (6 bases). This CDR3 is CASSLTGPSSGANVLTF. The part of the CDR3 DNA that was read is TGCGCCAGCAGCTTGACAGGGCCCAGCTCTGGGGCCAACGTC.